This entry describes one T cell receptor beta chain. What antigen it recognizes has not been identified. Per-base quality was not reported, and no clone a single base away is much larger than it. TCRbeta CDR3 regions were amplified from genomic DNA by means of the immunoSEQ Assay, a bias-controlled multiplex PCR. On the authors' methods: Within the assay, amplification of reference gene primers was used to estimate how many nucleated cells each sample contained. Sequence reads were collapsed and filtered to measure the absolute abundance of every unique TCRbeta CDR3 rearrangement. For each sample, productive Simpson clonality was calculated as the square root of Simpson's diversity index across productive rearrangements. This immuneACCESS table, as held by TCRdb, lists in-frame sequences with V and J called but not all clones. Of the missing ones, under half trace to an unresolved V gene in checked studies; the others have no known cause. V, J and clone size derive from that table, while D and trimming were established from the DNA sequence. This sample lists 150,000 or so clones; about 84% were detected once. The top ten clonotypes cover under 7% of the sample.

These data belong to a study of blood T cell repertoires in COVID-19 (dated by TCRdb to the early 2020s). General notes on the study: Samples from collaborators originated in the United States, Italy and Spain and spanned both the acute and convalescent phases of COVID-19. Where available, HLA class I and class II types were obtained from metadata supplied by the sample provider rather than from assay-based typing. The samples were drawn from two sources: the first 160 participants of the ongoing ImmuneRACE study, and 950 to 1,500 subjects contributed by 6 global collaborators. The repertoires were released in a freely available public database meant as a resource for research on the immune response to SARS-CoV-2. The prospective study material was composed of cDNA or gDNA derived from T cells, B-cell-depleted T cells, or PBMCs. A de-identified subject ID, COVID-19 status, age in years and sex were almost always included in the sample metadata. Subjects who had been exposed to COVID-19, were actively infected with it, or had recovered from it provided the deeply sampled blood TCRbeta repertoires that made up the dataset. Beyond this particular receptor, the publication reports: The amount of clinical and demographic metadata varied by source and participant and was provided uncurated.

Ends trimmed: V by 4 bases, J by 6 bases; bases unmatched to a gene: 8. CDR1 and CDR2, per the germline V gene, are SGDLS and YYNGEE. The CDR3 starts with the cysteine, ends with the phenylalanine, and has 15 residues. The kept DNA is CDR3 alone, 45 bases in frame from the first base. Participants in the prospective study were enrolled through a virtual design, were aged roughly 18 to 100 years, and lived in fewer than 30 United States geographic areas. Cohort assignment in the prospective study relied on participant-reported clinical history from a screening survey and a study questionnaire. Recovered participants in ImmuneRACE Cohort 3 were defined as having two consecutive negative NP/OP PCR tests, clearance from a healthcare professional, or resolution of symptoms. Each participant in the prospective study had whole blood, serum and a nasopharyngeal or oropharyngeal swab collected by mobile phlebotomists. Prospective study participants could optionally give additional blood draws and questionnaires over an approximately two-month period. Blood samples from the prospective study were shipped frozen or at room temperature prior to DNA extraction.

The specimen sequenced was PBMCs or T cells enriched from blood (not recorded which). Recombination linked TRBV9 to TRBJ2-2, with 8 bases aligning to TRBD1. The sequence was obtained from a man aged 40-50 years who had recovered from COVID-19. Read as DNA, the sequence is TGTGCCAGCAGCCTAAGGACAGGGTCCGCCGGGGAGCTGTTTTTT. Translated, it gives CASSLRTGSAGELFF.